This passage covers 21 T cell receptor beta chains from one sample sequenced in a study of cytomegalovirus exposure and HLA in healthy donors. PCR employed 60 Vbeta and 13 Jbeta primers. TCRdb's copy holds only in-frame clones and misses some; the assay was immunoSEQ multiplex PCR. The sample carries 110,000 to 150,000 clones, roughly four fifths recorded once. The sequenced sample consisted of PBMCs. The receptors come from a woman aged 55-75 years in good health and CMV-seropositive.

This chain connects TRBV6-5 to TRBJ2-3; 7 bases line up with TRBD2. Per the germline V gene, CDR1 is MNHEY and CDR2 is SVGAGI. The V gene end was trimmed by 6 bases and the J gene end by 3 bases; junction bases not matched to a gene: 6. The CDR3 has 14 amino acids. CDR3 in amino acids: CASRDQGGTDTQYF. The DNA for the CDR3 is TGTGCCAGCAGGGACCAGGGAGGGACAGATACGCAGTATTTT.

This clone was seen once. The CDR3 sequence is CASSQMLAGVGNTGELFF. The CDR3 coding sequence is TGCGCCAGCAGCCAAATGCTAGCGGGAGTTGGCAACACCGGGGAGCTGTTTTTT. The J gene is TRBJ2-2, the V gene TRBV4-1; 10 nucleotides agree with TRBD2. Looked up from germline, CDR1 is MGHRA and CDR2 is YSYEKL. The CDR3 runs 18 residues. Germline trimming cut 2 bases from V and 2 bases from J; bases unmatched to any gene: 8.

The J gene is TRBJ1-5, the V gene TRBV15; no clear D. The V end was cut by 0 bases, the J end by 7 bases, with 7 bases between. This CDR3 has 13 residues. The germline V gene has CDR1 LNHNV and CDR2 YYDKDF (reference sequence). Here the CDR3 DNA reads TGTGCCACCAGCAGAGAAGCTAAACAGCCCCAGCATTTT. Its protein product is CATSREAKQPQHF.

In DNA, the CDR3 is TGTGCCTGGAGTGTAAGGCGGGAGGGCGAGCAGTACTTC. As protein: CAWSVRREGEQYF. The V and J genes are TRBV30 and TRBJ2-7, with 9 positions matching TRBD2. Germline loops: CDR1 GTSNPN, CDR2 SVGIG (reference sequence). Trimming took 0 bases from V and 6 from J; bases not matched to a gene: 3. The CDR3 consists of 13 residues.

The chain uses TRBV9 and TRBJ2-5; the D gene is possibly TRBD1 (5 bases). The CDR3 covers 13 residues. From germline, CDR1 is SGDLS and CDR2 YYNGEE. V dropped 3 bases and J dropped 4 bases, with 10 bases sitting between them. CDR3 nucleotides: TGTGCCAGCAGCGAGGGGTTAGGAGAGACCCAGTACTTC. Translated, it gives CASSEGLGETQYF.

This clone was detected only once. This chain links TRBV28 with TRBJ2-7; no clear D. The CDR3 spans 14 residues. The V and J ends lost 5 bases and 0 bases respectively, with 11 bases between them. The germline V gene has CDR1 MDHEN and CDR2 SYDVKM. In DNA, the CDR3 is TGTGCCAGCAGTCTAAGTTTTGACTCCTACGAGCAGTACTTC. It encodes CASSLSFDSYEQYF.

This clone was seen more than once but under ten times. The J gene is TRBJ2-1, the V gene TRBV6-6, with D possibly matching TRBD2 (6 bases). Germline V gene lookup returns CDR1 MNHNY and CDR2 SVGAGI (reference sequence). The CDR3 totals 14 residues. The V and J ends lost 2 bases and 8 bases respectively, with 13 bases between them. As DNA, the CDR3 is TGTGCCAGCAGTTACGGACTACAAAACGATGAGCAGTTCTTC. Translation: CASSYGLQNDEQFF.

The V gene is TRBV28, the J gene TRBJ2-7, with D possibly matching TRBD1 (6 bases). The CDR3 runs to 15 residues. Trimming cost V 5 bases and J 0 bases, with 14 bases left between them. In germline, CDR1 is MDHEN, CDR2 SYDVKM. The CDR3 coding sequence is TGTGCCAGCAGTCCCGGACAGTCCCACTCCTACGAGCAGTACTTC. The encoded protein is CASSPGQSHSYEQYF. The whole variable domain, remainder taken from reference TRBV28 and TRBJ2-7, is DVKVTQSSRYLVKRTGEKVFLECVQDMDHENMFWYRQDPGLGLRLIYFSYDVKMKEKGDIPEGYSVSREKKERFSLILESASTNQTSMYLCASSPGQSHSYEQYFGPGTRLTVT.

Regarding this clone: The sample carries other DNA sequences with the same CDR3. This chain connects TRBV5-1 to TRBJ2-7; D is possibly TRBD1 (5 bases). The length of the CDR3 is 13 residues. V shed 1 base and J shed 0 bases, with 5 bases lying between them. Germline lookup yields CDR1 SGHRS and CDR2 YFSETQ. The DNA of the CDR3 is TGCGCCAGCAGCTTGCAGGGCTCCTACGAGCAGTACTTC. It codes for CASSLQGSYEQYF.

This clone was picked up a small number of times. The J gene is TRBJ1-1, the V gene TRBV28; possibly TRBD1 for D (5 bases). The CDR3 length is 11 residues. Between the trimmed V and J ends, which lost 6 bases and 13 bases, there was a span of 15 bases. CDR1 is MDHEN and CDR2 is SYDVKM in the germline V gene. The DNA for the CDR3 is TGTGCCAGCAGCCGCGGACATCTGGGTTTCTTT. Encoded protein: CASSRGHLGFF. Complete variable domain (other parts from reference TRBV28 and TRBJ1-1): DVKVTQSSRYLVKRTGEKVFLECVQDMDHENMFWYRQDPGLGLRLIYFSYDVKMKEKGDIPEGYSVSREKKERFSLILESASTNQTSMYLCASSRGHLGFFGQGTRLTVV.

The rearrangement links TRBV4-3 to TRBJ2-2, with TRBD2 matching 7 bases. The CDR3 extends over 15 amino acids. CDR1 is LGHNA, CDR2 YSLEER, per germline. The J segment lost 5 bases and the V segment lost 3 bases, leaving 6 bases of the junction unmatched. The CDR3 DNA follows: TGCGCCAGCAGCCAGAGGGCGGGAGATACCGGGGAGCTGTTTTTT. Translation gives CASSQRAGDTGELFF.

This chain connects TRBV19 to TRBJ1-1; D gene unclear. The V and J ends lost 1 base and 3 bases respectively, with 9 bases between them. The germline V gene has CDR1 LNHDA and CDR2 SQIVND (reference sequence). The CDR3 runs 14 residues. The CDR3 sequence: CASSIGVQDTEAFF. For the CDR3, the DNA is TGTGCCAGTAGTATAGGTGTTCAGGACACTGAAGCTTTCTTT.

The J gene is TRBJ2-3, the V gene TRBV19, with D possibly matching TRBD2 (5 bases). In germline, CDR1 is LNHDA, CDR2 SQIVND (reference sequence). CDR3 length equals 14 residues. V dropped 11 bases and J dropped 3 bases, with 18 bases sitting between them. Here the CDR3 DNA reads TGTGCCTGCTCAGATGGGAGAGTTACAGATACGCAGTATTTT. Protein product: CACSDGRVTDTQYF. The variable domain in full, completed from reference TRBV19 and TRBJ2-3, reads DGGITQSPKYLFRKEGQNVTLSCEQNLNHDAMYWYRQDPGQGLRLIYYSQIVNDFQKGDIAEGYSVSREKKESFPLTVTSAQKNPTAFYLCACSDGRVTDTQYFGPGTRLTVL.

V gene TRBV6-1 combines with J gene TRBJ2-5; D gene uncertain. V shed 0 bases and J shed 4 bases, with 9 bases lying between them. The CDR3 totals 14 residues. In germline, CDR1 is MNHNS, CDR2 SASEGT. This chain's CDR3 is CASSEAPSVETQYF. The CDR3 DNA follows: TGTGCCAGCAGTGAAGCGCCCAGCGTAGAGACCCAGTACTTC.

This rearrangement joins TRBV30 to TRBJ2-1, with 13 nucleotides matching TRBD2. The CDR3 is 16 amino acids. Germline trimming cut 3 bases from V and 8 bases from J; bases unmatched to any gene: 10. Germline assignment: CDR1 GTSNPN and CDR2 SVGIG (reference sequence). Written as DNA, the CDR3 is TGTGCCTGGAGCCCCATAGGACTAGCGGGAGAGGATGAGCAGTTCTTC. Translated, it gives CAWSPIGLAGEDEQFF.

The chain employs TRBV30 and TRBJ2-5; 9 bases are a match to TRBD1. The DNA matches TRBJ2-7 better at its end, which makes the J call doubtful. Per the germline V gene, CDR1 is GTSNPN and CDR2 is SVGIG (reference sequence). The CDR3 runs to 14 residues. Here the CDR3 reads CAWSPGTGLYEQYF. CDR3 nucleotides: TGTGCCTGGAGTCCCGGGACAGGGCTTTACGAGCAGTACTTC.

The CDR3 reads CAWSVQGNRVAGNTIYF. CDR3 sequence (DNA): TGTGCCTGGAGTGTACAGGGGAATAGAGTCGCTGGAAACACCATATATTTT. The rearrangement links TRBV30 to TRBJ1-3, with 7 bases lining up with TRBD1. The CDR3 is 17 amino acids. Germline V lookup: CDR1 GTSNPN, CDR2 SVGIG (reference sequence). Trimming took 0 bases from V and 2 from J; bases not matched to a gene: 10. The whole variable domain, filled in from reference TRBV30 and TRBJ1-3, reads SQTIHQWPATLVQPVGSPLSLECTVEGTSNPNLYWYRQAAGRGLQLLFYSVGIGQISSEVPQNLSASRPQDRQFILSSKKLLLSDSGFYLCAWSVQGNRVAGNTIYFGEGSWLTVV.

CDR3 residues: CASSEGQLAGGVQETQYF. The CDR3 region has the DNA TGTGCCAGCAGTGAAGGCCAGCTAGCGGGAGGCGTACAAGAGACCCAGTACTTC. The V call is TRBV2, the J call TRBJ2-5; TRBD2 matches at 11 bases. The germline V gene encodes CDR1 SNHLY and CDR2 FYNNEI. The CDR3 has 18 amino acids. Trimming at V came to 1 base and at J to 2 bases, leaving 9 bases not matched to a gene.

The rearrangement uses TRBV7-6 and TRBJ2-3; 12 bases align to TRBD1. Per germline, CDR1 SGHVS and CDR2 FNYEAQ. V shed 5 bases, J shed 5 bases, and the junction held 5 bases outside the gene matches. This CDR3 is built from 15 residues. Written as DNA, the CDR3 is TGTGCCAGCAGCCTCGGGACAGGGGGCGTAGATACGCAGTATTTT. Translated: CASSLGTGGVDTQYF.

This clone was detected only a few times. This chain joins TRBV6-4 and TRBJ2-3; D is possibly TRBD2 (6 bases). The CDR3 consists of 14 residues. Germline values: CDR1 MRHNA, CDR2 SNTAGT. V was shortened by 6 bases and J by 2 bases, with 12 bases between the two germline ends. The CDR3 DNA reads as TGTGCCAGCAGCGCGGGACTCTCCACAGATACGCAGTATTTT. Translated, it gives CASSAGLSTDTQYF.

The chain couples TRBV6-4 to TRBJ1-6, with D perhaps TRBD1 (5 bases). Between the trimmed V and J ends, which lost 7 bases and 10 bases, there was a span of 17 bases. There are 14 residues in the CDR3. Germline CDR1 reads MRHNA; CDR2 reads SNTAGT. The CDR3 sequence: CASKGEGAGSPLHF. The CDR3 DNA reads TGTGCCAGCAAAGGGGAGGGTGCAGGGTCACCCCTCCACTTT.